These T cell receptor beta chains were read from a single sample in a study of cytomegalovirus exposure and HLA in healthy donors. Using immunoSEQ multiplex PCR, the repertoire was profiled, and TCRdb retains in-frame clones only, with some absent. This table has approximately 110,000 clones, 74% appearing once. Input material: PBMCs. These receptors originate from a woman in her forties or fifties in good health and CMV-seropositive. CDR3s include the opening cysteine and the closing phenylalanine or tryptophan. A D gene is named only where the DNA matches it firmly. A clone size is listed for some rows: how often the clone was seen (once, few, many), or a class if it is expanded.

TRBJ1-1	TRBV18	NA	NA	TGTGCCAGCTCACCACTGGAAAGGGGGACTGAAGCTTTCTTT	CASSPLERGTEAFF
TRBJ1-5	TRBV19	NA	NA	TGTGCCAGTAGTATATGGCGCGGGCAGCCCCAGCATTTT	CASSIWRGQPQHF
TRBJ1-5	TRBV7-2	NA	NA	TGTGCCAGCAGCTTAGGAGACACAGACAATCAGCCCCAGCATTTT	CASSLGDTDNQPQHF
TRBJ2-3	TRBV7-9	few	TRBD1	TGTTCCAGCAGCTTAGCGCAGGGACAGGTCGCAGATACGCAGTATTTT	CSSSLAQGQVADTQYF
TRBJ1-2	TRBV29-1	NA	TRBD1	TGCAGCGTGGACAGGGGGCCTGTCTATGGCTACACCTTC	CSVDRGPVYGYTF
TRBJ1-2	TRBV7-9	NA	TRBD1	TGTGCCAGCAGCTTTGAGGGGGCACGTGGCTACACCTTC	CASSFEGARGYTF
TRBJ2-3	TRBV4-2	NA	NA	TGTGCCAGCAGCCAAGATGAGAACGGAGTCACAGATACGCAGTATTTT	CASSQDENGVTDTQYF
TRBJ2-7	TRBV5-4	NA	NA	TGTGCCAGCAGCTTCGCAGGGGCGGTGTACGAGCAGTACTTC	CASSFAGAVYEQYF
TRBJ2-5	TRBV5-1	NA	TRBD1	TGCGCCAGCAGCTTTTGGAGAAACAGGGGCTTCCAAGAGACCCAGTACTTC	CASSFWRNRGFQETQYF
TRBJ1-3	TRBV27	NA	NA	TGTGCCAGCAGTTTGTCGGGTGCTGCCTCTGGAAACACCATATATTTT	CASSLSGAASGNTIYF
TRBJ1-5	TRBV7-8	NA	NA	TGTGCCAGCAGCTTAGCTTGGCAAAGCAATCAGCCCCAGCATTTT	CASSLAWQSNQPQHF
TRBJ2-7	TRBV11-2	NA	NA	TGTGCCAGTGGGGCGAACTACGAGCAGTACTTC	CASGANYEQYF
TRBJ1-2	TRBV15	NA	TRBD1	TGTGCCGCCTCGGGACAGGGAAATGGCTACACCTTC	CAASGQGNGYTF
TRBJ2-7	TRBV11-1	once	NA	TGTGCCAGCAGCTTAGCTTCTTTCCATGACAAGTACCCCTACGAGCAGTACTTC	CASSLASFHDKYPYEQYF
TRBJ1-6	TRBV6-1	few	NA	TGTGCCAGCAGCCGAAGACAGGCTCCTAATTCACCCCTCCACTTT	CASSRRQAPNSPLHF
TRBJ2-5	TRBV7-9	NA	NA	TGTGCCAGCAGCTTGGGAGTGGGCCAAGAGACCCAGTACTTC	CASSLGVGQETQYF
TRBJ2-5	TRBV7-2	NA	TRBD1	TGTGCCAGCAGCCCCCGGGACAGGGGGGAGCAGTACTTC	CASSPRDRGEQYF
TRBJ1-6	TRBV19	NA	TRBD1	TGTGCCAGTGCCTCCGGGACAGGAGCTTCACCCCTCCACTTT	CASASGTGASPLHF
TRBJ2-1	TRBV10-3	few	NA	TGTGCTTCGCAGCGTTACAATGAGCAGTTCTTC	CASQRYNEQFF
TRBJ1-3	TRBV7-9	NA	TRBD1	TGTGCCAGCAGCCACTCGACAGGGCAGGGTGGAAACACCATATATTTT	CASSHSTGQGGNTIYF
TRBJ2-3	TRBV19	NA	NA	TGTGCCAGTAGCGACCAGGGGGGAGATACGCAGTATTTT	CASSDQGGDTQYF
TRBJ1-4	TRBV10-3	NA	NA	TGTGCCATCAGTGAATCCTTTAATGAAAAACTGTTTTTT	CAISESFNEKLFF